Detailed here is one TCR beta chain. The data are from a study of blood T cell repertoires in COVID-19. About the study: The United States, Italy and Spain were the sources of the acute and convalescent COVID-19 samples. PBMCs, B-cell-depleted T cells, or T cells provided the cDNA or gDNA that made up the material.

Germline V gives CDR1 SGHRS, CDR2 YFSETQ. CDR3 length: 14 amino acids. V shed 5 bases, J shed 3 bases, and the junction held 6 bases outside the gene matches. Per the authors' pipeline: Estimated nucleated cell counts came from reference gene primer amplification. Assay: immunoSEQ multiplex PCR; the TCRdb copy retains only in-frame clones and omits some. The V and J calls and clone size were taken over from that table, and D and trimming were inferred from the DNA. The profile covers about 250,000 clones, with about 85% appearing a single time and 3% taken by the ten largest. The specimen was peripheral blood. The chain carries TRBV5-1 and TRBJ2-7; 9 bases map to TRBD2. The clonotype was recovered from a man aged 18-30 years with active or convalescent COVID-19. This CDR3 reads CASRAGLAYYEQYF. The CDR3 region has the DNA TGCGCCAGCAGGGCGGGACTAGCCTACTACGAGCAGTACTTC.